This entry concerns a single T cell receptor (beta chain). Its specificity is not known. Assay used: immunoSEQ multiplex PCR; TCRdb lists only in-frame clones, some missing. The table has some 20,000 clones, approximately 98% seen once. These data come from a study of T cells after posttransplantation cyclophosphamide. General study points: Donor CD8+ memory clones often dominated recipient blood repertoires at later times. Recipient CMV seropositivity and CMV reactivation strongly tracked TRB clonality.

The naive gate required viable CD3+CD4+ or CD3+CD8+ cells with CCR7+CD45RA+CD45RO-CD95-CD27+CD28+ phenotype. The sample comprised naive CD4+ T cells sorted from PBMCs. The TCR sequence derives from a middle-aged man in good health, CMV-negative, and a related stem cell transplant donor.

DNA of the CDR3: TGTGCCAGAAGCTTGGGGGCAGGGGTTGCAACTAATGAAAAACTGTTTTTT. Translating gives CARSLGAGVATNEKLFF. V is TRBV5-3 and J is TRBJ1-4; D possibly corresponds to TRBD1 (6 bases). TRBV5-3 is an ORF for which the function is uncertain. Trimming removed 0 bases at V and 0 bases at J, with 12 bases between. This CDR3 is built from 17 residues.